This passage covers 2 T cell receptor beta chains from one sample sequenced in a study of shared clonotypes between healthy human individuals. Profiling relied on immunoSEQ multiplex PCR, and the TCRdb table lists in-frame clones only, not all of them. The sample holds around 500,000 clones; approximately 82% are singletons and the top ten take about 12%. Sequenced material: PBMCs. These receptors all come from a woman in her forties in good health. Some clones in this sample may be carry-over from other donors' samples.

This clone was found many times. The chain recombines TRBV29-1 with TRBJ1-2; 9 bases match TRBD1. The CDR3 runs to 14 residues. Germline V lookup: CDR1 SQVTM, CDR2 ANQGSEA. Germline trimming cut 6 bases from V and 3 bases from J; bases unmatched to any gene: 8. CDR3 loop: CSVTTGGLDYGYTF. The CDR3 nucleotides read TGCAGCGTGACCACAGGGGGCCTGGACTATGGCTACACCTTC.

J is TRBJ2-5 and V is TRBV7-2; D gene ambiguous. Germline V lookup: CDR1 SGHTA, CDR2 FQGNSA. The CDR3 runs 14 residues. V was shortened by 8 bases and J by 5 bases, with 18 bases between the two germline ends. The CDR3 nucleotides are TGTGCCAGCCGCCCATCTCCCCTCGGGGAGACCCAGTACTTC. Translating it yields CASRPSPLGETQYF.